The clone carrying this T cell receptor (beta chain) was counted a single time. This record comes from a study of blood T cell repertoires in COVID-19. Overall study context: Italy, Spain and the United States were the sources of the convalescent and acute COVID-19 samples. PBMCs, B-cell-depleted T cells, or T cells provided the cDNA or gDNA that made up the material.

From germline, CDR1 is SGHTA and CDR2 FQGNSA. The CDR3 covers 14 residues. Trimming removed 1 base at V and 10 bases at J, with 11 bases between. Authors' methods: Using reference gene primer amplification, nucleated cell counts were estimated. Using immunoSEQ multiplex PCR, the repertoire was profiled, and TCRdb retains in-frame clones only, with some absent. V, J and clone size were drawn from that table, and D and trimming were deduced from the DNA. Of tens of thousands of clones in the sample, roughly 85% are singletons; the top ten hold around 20%. V usage is TRBV7-2 and J usage is TRBJ1-6, with a possible D match to TRBD1 (6 bases). The sequencing sample was made of peripheral blood. This receptor was identified in a woman aged 60 to 75 with COVID-19, enrolled during active disease. The CDR3: CASSLVAGASPLHF. The DNA of the CDR3 is TGTGCCAGCAGCTTAGTTGCAGGGGCCTCACCCCTCCACTTT.